In this sample, the clone carrying this TCR beta chain turned up many times. As yet, its antigen is unknown. Building the TCR beta libraries relied on iRepertoire HTBI primers, and CDR3 regions underwent Arm-PCR. TCRdb reprocessed the multiplex PCR reads with MiXCR, giving one entry per CDR3 protein. The sample records roughly 430,000 distinct CDR3 sequences, 15% to 20% being singletons. The sample originates from a study of regulatory T cells in long-lasting Graves disease. Points from the study as a whole: Owing to a sample size that was small, accuracy may have been reduced.

Time point defined: newly diagnosed GD, antithyroid drugs for less than 3 months. Following extraction of RNA from PBMCs, that RNA was used to make the TCR library. The CDR3 extends over 14 amino acids. Germline values: CDR1 DFQATT, CDR2 SNEGSKA (reference sequence). V was clipped by 4 bases and J by 6 bases; unmatched bases: 10. The sample also formed part of further work on T cells in Graves' hyperthyroidism and ophthalmopathy. That study reports: Hyperthyroidism, newly diagnosed and lasting under 2 months, affected patients aged 18 to 65. RT-PCR in the first round (using the HTBI primer set) targeted the TCR CDR3.

Sequenced material: peripheral blood mononuclear cells (PBMCs), taken at new diagnosis, from a patient treated with antithyroid drugs. The genes are TRBV20-1 and TRBJ2-3, with 7 nucleotides matching TRBD2. This TCR came from a woman in her thirties with Graves disease. The CDR3 DNA follows: TGCAGTGCTAAACGTGGCGGGAGTGTGGATACGCAGTATTTT. It is translated as CSAKRGGSVDTQYF.